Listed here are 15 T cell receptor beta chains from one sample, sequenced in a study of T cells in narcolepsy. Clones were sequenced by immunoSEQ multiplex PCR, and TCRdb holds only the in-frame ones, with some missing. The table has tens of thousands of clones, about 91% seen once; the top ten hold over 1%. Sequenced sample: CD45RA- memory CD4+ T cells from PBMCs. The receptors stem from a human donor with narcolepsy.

The DNA of the CDR3 is TGTGCCAGCAGGACTACTGCCTCTGGCTACACCTTC. As protein: CASRTTASGYTF. The chain has TRBV6-6 and TRBJ1-2; D not resolved. Trimming pared 6 bases from V and 7 bases from J, leaving 12 bases between. This CDR3 contains 12 residues. Germline V CDR1 and CDR2: MNHNY, SVGAGI (reference sequence).

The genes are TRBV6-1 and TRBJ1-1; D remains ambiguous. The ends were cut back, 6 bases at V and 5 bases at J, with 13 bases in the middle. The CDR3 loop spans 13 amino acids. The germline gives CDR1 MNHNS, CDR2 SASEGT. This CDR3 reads CASRKGMRTEAFF. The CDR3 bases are TGTGCCAGCAGAAAGGGAATGCGGACTGAAGCTTTCTTT.

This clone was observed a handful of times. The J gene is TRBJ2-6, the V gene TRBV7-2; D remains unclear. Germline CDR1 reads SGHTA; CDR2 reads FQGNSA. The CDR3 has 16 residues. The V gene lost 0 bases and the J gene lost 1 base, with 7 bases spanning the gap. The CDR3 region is CASSLAHRSGANVLTF. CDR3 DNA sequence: TGTGCCAGCAGCTTAGCGCATAGGTCTGGGGCCAACGTCCTGACTTTC. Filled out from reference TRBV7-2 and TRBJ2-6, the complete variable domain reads GAGVSQSPSNKVTEKGKDVELRCDPISGHTALYWYRQSLGQGLEFLIYFQGNSAPDKSGLPSDRFSAERTGGSVSTLTIQRTQQEDSAVYLCASSLAHRSGANVLTFGAGSRLTVL.

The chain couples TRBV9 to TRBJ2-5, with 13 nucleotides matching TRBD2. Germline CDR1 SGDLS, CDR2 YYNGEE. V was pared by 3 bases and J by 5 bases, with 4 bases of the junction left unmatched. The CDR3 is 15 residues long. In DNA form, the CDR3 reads TGTGCCAGCAGCGGACGGACTAGCGGGGGTGAGACCCAGTACTTC. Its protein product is CASSGRTSGGETQYF. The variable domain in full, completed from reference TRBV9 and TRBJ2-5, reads DSGVTQTPKHLITATGQRVTLRCSPRSGDLSVYWYQQSLDQGLQFLIQYYNGEERAKGNILERFSAQQFPDLHSELNLSSLELGDSALYFCASSGRTSGGETQYFGPGTRLLVL.

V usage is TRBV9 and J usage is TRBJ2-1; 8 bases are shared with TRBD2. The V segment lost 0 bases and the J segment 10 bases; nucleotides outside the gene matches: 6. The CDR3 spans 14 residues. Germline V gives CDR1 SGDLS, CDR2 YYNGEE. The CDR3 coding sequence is TGTGCCAGCAGCGTAGCCACTAGCGGAACCGAGCAGTTCTTC. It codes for CASSVATSGTEQFF.

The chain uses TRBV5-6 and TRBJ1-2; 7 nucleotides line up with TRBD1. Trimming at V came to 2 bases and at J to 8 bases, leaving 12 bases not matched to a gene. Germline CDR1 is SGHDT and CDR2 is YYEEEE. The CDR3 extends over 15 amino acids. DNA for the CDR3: TGTGCCAGCAGCTTAGGGACAGACAAGGTACGGGGCTACACCTTC. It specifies CASSLGTDKVRGYTF.

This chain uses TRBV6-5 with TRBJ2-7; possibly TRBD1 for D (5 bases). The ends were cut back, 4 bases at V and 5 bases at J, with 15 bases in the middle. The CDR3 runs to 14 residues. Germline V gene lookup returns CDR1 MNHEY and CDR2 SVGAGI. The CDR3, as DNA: TGTGCCAGCAGTTCGTCGGGCAGGGCCCACGAGCAGTACTTC. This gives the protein CASSSSGRAHEQYF.

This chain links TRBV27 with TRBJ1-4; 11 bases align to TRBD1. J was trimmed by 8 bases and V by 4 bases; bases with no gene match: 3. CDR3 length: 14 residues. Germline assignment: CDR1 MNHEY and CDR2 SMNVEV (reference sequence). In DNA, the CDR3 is TGTGCCAGCAGTTCGGACAGGGGGCGAGAAAAACTGTTTTTT. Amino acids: CASSSDRGREKLFF.

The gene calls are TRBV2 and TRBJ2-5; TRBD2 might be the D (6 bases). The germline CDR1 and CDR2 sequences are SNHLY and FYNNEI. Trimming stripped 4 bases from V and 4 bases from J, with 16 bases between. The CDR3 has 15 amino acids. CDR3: CASSARDFAGETQYF. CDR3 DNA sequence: TGTGCCAGCAGTGCTAGGGACTTCGCGGGAGAGACCCAGTACTTC.

The DNA for the CDR3 is TGTGCCAGCAGCCAAAACCTGAACACTGAAGCTTTCTTT. It yields the protein CASSQNLNTEAFF. This chain joins TRBV14 and TRBJ1-1; the D is unclear. Germline-derived CDR1 and CDR2 are SGHDN and FVKESK. Trimming shortened V by 2 bases and J by 0 bases, and 4 bases separated the two germline ends. The CDR3 is 13 amino acids.

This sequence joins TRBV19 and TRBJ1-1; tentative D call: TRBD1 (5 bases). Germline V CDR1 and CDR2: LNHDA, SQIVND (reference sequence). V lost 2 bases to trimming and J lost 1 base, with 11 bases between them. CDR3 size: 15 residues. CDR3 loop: CASSIQGLGNTEAFF. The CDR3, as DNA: TGTGCCAGTAGTATACAGGGACTCGGGAACACTGAAGCTTTCTTT.

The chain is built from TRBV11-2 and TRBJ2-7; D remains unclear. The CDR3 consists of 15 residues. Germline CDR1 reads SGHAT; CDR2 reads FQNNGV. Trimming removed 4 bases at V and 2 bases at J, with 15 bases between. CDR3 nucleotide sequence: TGTGCCAGCAGCTCCCAATGGACCGTACCCTACGAGCAGTACTTC. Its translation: CASSSQWTVPYEQYF. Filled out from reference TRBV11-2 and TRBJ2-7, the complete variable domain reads EAGVAQSPRYKIIEKRQSVAFWCNPISGHATLYWYQQILGQGPKLLIQFQNNGVVDDSQLPKDRFSAERLKGVDSTLKIQPAKLEDSAVYLCASSSQWTVPYEQYFGPGTRLTVT.

CDR3: CASSPDMTTDTQYF. In DNA form, the CDR3 reads TGTGCCAGCAGCCCCGACATGACGACAGATACGCAGTATTTT. The rearrangement links TRBV7-7 to TRBJ2-3; D unresolved. V was cut by 5 bases and J by 3 bases, with 12 bases left in between. CDR3 size: 14 residues. Germline loops: CDR1 SSHAT, CDR2 FNYEAQ (reference sequence).

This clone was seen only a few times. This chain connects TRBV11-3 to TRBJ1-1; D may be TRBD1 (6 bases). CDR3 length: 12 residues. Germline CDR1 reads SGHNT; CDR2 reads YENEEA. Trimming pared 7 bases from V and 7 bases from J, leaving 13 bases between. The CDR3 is CASKGDISEAFF. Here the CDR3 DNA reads TGTGCCAGCAAAGGGGACATAAGTGAAGCTTTCTTT.

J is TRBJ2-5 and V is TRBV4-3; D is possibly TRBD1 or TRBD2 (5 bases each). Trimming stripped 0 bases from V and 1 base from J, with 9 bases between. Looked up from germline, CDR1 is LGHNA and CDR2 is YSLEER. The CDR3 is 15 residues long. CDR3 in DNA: TGCGCCAGCAGCCAAGATGAGGGACGCCAAGAGACCCAGTACTTC. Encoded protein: CASSQDEGRQETQYF.